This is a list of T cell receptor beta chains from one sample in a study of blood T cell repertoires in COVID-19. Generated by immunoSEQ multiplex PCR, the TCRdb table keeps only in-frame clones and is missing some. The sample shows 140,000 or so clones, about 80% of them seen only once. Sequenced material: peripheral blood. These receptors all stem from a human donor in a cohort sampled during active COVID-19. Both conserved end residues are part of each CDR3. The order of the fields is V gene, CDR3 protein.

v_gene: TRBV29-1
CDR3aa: CSVLTGGDEKLFF

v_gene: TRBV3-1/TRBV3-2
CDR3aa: CASSQVAGSDSPLHF

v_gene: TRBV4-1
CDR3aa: CASSQGGGAAGNTIYF

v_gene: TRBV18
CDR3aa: CASSPRAQGGETQYF

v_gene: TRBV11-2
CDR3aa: CASSFLTGGHEQYF

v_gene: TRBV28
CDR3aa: CASSPGAGRLFYEQYF

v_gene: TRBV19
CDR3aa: CASSMSRGTEAFF

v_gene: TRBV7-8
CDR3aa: CASSPTRNYGYTF

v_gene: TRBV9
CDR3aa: CASSVGYLVDTQYF

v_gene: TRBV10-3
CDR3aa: CAITPFTGGRGEQFF

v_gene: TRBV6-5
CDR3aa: CASSYSISGNTIYF

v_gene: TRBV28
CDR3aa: CATGPGGSSYEQYF

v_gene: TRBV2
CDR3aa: CASRQGLPGEQYF

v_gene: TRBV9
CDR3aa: CASSVEGGGAGEQYF

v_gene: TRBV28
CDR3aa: CASSFRAGTGGVLDYGYTF

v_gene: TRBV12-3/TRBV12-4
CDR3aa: CASSFQGTGELFF

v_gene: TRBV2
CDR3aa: CASRGVSPTSPLHF

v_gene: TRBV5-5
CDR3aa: CASSLRGGPERAFF

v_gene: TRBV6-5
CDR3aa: CASGNRGVSYEQYF

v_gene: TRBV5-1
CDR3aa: CASSVGLAGRSREQFF

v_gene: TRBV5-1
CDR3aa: CASSLEAGNTGELFF

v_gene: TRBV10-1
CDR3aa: CASSDSAAVTDTQYF

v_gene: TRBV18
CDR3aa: CASSPPSGRPHEQYF

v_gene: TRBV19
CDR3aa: CASSLSGQTTQYF

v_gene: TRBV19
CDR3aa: CASSLDRAWSDEQFF

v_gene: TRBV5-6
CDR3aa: CASSLRRRGDDQPQHF

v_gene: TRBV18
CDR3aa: CASSPDRVYGYTF

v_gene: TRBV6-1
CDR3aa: CASSERRPGYEQYF

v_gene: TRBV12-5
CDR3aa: CASGTLTGGISSYEQYF

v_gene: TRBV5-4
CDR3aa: CASTGNTEAFF

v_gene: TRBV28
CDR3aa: CASSSTYEQYF

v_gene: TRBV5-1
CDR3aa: CASSLAGGVQETQYF

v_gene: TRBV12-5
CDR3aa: CASGRHRGGSLGQPQHF

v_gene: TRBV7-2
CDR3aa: CASSLVRGGNSPLHF

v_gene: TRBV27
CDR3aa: CASSLSTGLYNEQFF

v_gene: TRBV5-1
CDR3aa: CASSLGASGNIETQYF

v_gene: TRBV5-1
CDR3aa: CASSSRQGGYEQYF

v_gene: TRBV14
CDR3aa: CASTIRGVSYEQYF

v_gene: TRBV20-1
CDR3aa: CSASRDTDNYGYTF

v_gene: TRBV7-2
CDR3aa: CASSLALWTSGYNEQFF

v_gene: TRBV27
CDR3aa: CASTPRGFGSRETQYF

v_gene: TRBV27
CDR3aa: CASSPRLGQGYNEQFF

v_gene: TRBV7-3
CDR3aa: CASSLTAGRTGELFF

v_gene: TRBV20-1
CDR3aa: CSASRDRGLGELFF

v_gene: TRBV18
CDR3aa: CASSPIPGTGELFF

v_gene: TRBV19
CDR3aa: CASSIVSGGSYEQYF

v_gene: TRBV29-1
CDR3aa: CSVGGPVDGYTF

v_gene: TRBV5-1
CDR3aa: CASSLAGGRNQPQHF

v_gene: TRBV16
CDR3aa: CASSPTGTGYGYTF

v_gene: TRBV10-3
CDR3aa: CAISPLTGQGGIETQYF

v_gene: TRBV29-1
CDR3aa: CSVPTGEGNEAFF

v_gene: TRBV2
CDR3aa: CASSGGTHRYEQYF